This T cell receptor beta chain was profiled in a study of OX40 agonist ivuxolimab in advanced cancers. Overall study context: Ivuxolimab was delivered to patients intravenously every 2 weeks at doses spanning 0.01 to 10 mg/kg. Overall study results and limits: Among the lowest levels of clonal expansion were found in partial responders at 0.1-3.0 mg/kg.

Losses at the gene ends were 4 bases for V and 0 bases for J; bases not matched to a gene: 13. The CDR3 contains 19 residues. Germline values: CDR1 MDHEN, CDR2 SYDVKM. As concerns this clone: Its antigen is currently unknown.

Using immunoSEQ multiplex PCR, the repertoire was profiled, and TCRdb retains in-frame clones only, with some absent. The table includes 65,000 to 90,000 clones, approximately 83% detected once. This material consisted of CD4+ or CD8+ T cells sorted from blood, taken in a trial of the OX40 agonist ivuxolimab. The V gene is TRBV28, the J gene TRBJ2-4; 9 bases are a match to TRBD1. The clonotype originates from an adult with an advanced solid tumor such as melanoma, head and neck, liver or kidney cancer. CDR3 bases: TGTGCCAGCAGTTCCCCGGGACAGGGACATACCTTAGCCAAAAACATTCAGTACTTC. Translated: CASSSPGQGHTLAKNIQYF.